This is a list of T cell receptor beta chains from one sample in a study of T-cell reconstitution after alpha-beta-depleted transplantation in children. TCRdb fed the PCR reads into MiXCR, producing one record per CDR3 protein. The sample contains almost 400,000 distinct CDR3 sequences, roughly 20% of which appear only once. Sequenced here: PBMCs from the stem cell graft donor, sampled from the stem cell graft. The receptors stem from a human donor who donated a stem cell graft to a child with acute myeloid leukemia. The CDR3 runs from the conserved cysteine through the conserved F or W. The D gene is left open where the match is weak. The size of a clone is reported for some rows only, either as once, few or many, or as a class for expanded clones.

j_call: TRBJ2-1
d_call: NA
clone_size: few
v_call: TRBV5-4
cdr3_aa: CASSLGQDLSYNEQFF
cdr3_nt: TGTGCCAGCAGCTTGGGTCAGGACTTATCCTACAATGAGCAGTTCTTC

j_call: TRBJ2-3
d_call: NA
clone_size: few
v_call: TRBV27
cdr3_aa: CASSLKRSPTDTQYF
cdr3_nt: TGTGCCAGCAGTTTAAAGCGTAGCCCCACAGATACGCAGTATTTT

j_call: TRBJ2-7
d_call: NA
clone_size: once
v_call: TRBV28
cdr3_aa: CASSLSALGAYEQYF
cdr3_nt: TGTGCCAGCAGTTTGTCAGCCCTGGGGGCCTACGAGCAGTACTTC

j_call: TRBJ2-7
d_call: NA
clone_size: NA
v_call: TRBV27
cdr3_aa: CASSLSGGRYEQYF
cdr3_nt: TGTGCCAGCAGTTTATCTGGGGGCCGGTACGAGCAGTACTTC

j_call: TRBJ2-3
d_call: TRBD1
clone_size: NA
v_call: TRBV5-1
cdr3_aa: CASSSTGQGVGDTQYF
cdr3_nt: TGCGCCAGCAGCTCCACGGGACAGGGGGTTGGAGATACGCAGTATTTT

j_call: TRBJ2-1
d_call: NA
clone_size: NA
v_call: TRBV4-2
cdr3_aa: CASSQVVVEEQFF
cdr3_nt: TGTGCCAGCAGCCAAGTGGTGGTCGAGGAGCAGTTCTTC

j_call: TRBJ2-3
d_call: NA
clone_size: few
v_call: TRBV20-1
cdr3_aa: CSASPNRRGNTQYF
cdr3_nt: TGCAGTGCTAGCCCTAACAGGAGGGGAAATACGCAGTATTTT

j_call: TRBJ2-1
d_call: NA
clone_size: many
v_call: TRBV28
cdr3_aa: CASRSYRAGYNEQFF
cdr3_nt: TGTGCCAGCAGATCATATAGGGCAGGGTACAATGAGCAGTTCTTC

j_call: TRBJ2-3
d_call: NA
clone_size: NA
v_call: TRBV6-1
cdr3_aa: CAIQPGPPTDTQYF
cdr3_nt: TGTGCCATCCAGCCGGGACCCCCCACAGATACGCAGTATTTT

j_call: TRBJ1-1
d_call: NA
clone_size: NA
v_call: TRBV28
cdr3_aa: CASSYPAGVEAFF
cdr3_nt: TGTGCCAGCAGTTACCCTGCGGGGGTTGAAGCTTTCTTT

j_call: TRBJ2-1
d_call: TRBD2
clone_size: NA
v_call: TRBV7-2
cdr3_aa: CASSLALAGLEQFF
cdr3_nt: TGTGCCAGCAGCTTAGCCCTAGCGGGATTAGAGCAGTTCTTC

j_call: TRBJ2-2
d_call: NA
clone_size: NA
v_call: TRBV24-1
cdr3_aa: CATGNRAPNTGELFF
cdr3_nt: TGTGCCACCGGAAACAGGGCCCCGAACACCGGGGAGCTGTTTTTT

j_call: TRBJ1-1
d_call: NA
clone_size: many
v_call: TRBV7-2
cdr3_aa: CASSTRAGTEAFF
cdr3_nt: TGTGCCAGCAGCACGCGGGCCGGCACTGAAGCTTTCTTT

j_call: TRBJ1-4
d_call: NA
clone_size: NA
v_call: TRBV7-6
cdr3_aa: CASSPLGGGNEKLFF
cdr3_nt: TGTGCCAGCAGCCCCCTGGGGGGAGGTAATGAAAAACTGTTTTTT

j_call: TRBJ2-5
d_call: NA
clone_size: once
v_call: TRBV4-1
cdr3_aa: CASSQRGEIGETQYF
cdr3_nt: TGCGCCAGCAGCCAACGAGGAGAGATTGGAGAGACCCAGTACTTC

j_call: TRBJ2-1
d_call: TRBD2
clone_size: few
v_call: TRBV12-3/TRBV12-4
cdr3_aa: CASRGSGDEQFF
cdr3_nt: TGTGCCAGCAGGGGTAGCGGGGATGAGCAGTTCTTC

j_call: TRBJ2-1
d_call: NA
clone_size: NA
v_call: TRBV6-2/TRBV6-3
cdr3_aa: CASSYSRVGPYYNEQFF
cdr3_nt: TGTGCCAGCAGTTACTCGAGGGTGGGGCCCTACTACAATGAGCAGTTCTTC

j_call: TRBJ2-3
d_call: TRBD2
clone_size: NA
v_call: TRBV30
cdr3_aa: CAWTPEGAGGADTQYF
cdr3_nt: TGTGCCTGGACCCCCGAGGGTGCGGGAGGCGCAGATACGCAGTATTTT

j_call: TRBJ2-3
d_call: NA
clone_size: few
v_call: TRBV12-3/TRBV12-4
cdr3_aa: CASSFYGVADTQYF
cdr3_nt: TGTGCCAGCAGTTTCTACGGAGTCGCAGATACGCAGTATTTT

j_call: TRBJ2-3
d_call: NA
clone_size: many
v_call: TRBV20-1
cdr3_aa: CSVQEGRTDTQYF
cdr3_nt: TGCAGTGTACAGGAGGGCCGCACAGATACGCAGTATTTT

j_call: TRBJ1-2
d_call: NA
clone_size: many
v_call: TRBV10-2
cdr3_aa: CASSESINYGYTF
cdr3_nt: TGCGCCAGCAGTGAGTCTATCAACTATGGCTACACCTTC

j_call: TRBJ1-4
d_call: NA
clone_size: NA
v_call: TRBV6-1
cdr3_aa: CASSRSREGEKLFF
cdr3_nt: TGTGCCAGCAGCCGGAGCAGGGAAGGAGAAAAACTGTTTTTT

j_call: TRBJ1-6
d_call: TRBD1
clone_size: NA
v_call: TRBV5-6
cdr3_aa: CASSLLDRGGSPLHF
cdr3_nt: TGTGCCAGCAGCTTATTGGACAGGGGCGGTTCACCCCTCCACTTT

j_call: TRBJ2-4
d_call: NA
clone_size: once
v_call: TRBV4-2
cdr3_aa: CAICPRNVGLNSNIQYF
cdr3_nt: TGTGCCATCTGCCCAAGGAACGTGGGCCTAAACTCCAACATTCAGTACTTC

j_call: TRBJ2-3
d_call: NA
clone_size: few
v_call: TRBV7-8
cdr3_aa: CASNAGTDTQYF
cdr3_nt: TGTGCCAGCAATGCGGGGACTGATACGCAGTATTTT

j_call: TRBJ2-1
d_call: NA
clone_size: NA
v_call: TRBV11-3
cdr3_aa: CASSPGPENNEQFF
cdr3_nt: TGTGCCAGCAGCCCGGGCCCTGAAAACAATGAGCAGTTCTTC

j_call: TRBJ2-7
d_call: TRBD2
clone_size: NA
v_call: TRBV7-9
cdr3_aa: CASSSGGLVSSEQYF
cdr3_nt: TGTGCCAGCAGCTCCGGAGGACTAGTCTCGTCCGAGCAGTACTTC

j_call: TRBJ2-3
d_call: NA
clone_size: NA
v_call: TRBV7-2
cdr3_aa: CASSLDPGPGDTQYF
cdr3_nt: TGTGCCAGCAGCTTAGACCCAGGGCCAGGAGATACGCAGTATTTT

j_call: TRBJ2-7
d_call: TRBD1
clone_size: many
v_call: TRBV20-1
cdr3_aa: CSLGNGQGSDEQYF
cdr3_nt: TGCAGCCTAGGTAACGGACAGGGTAGTGACGAGCAGTACTTC

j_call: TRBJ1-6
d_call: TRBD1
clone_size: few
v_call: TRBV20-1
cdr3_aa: CSATPSQGERSPLHF
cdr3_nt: TGCAGTGCCACCCCATCGCAGGGGGAACGTTCACCCCTCCACTTT

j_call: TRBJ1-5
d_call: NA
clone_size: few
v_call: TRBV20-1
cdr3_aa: CSARVGNEPQHF
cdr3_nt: TGCAGTGCTAGAGTGGGCAATGAGCCCCAGCATTTT